This T cell receptor (beta chain) is from a study of blood T cell repertoires in COVID-19. Unmatched junction bases numbered 11, after V lost 6 bases and J lost 5 bases. Per germline, CDR1 MNHNY and CDR2 SVGAGI (reference sequence). The CDR3 consists of 15 residues. Generated by immunoSEQ multiplex PCR, the TCRdb table keeps only in-frame clones and is missing some. In the table there are roughly 290,000 clones, 70% to 90% of which are singletons. The V call is TRBV6-6, the J call TRBJ2-7, with 9 bases lining up with TRBD1. The specimen was PBMCs or T cells enriched from blood (not recorded which). The receptor's source is a man younger than 40 who had recovered from COVID-19. DNA for the CDR3: TGTGCCAGCAGGGGCCTTAGGGACAGGGACCACGAGCAGTACTTC. Translated, it gives CASRGLRDRDHEQYF.